This entry is about one T cell receptor (beta chain). What it binds is not known. For TCR beta, libraries came from iRepertoire HTBI primers and Arm-PCR of CDR3 regions. MiXCR, run by TCRdb on the multiplex PCR reads, gives a single entry per CDR3 protein. The profile shows some 200,000 distinct CDR3 sequences, roughly 19% of them singletons. Time point defined: newly diagnosed GD, antithyroid drugs for less than 3 months. PBMC-derived RNA was used for the TCR library. The patient group derived from an endocrinology department in Xi'an, China. This sample was included in a study of regulatory T cells in long-lasting Graves disease. Study results and caveats: Shared public clonotypes totalled approximately 3,000 in persistent patients, compared with about a thousand in new patients.

Germline assignment: CDR1 SGHDT and CDR2 YYEEEE. The CDR3 is 20 residues long. The V gene end was trimmed by 4 bases and the J gene end by 9 bases; junction bases not matched to a gene: 22. The same sample was also studied in work on T cells in Graves' hyperthyroidism and ophthalmopathy. That study adds: HTBI primers were employed in a first-round RT-PCR of the TCR CDR3.

This chain joins TRBV5-6 and TRBJ2-1; TRBD2 aligns across 13 bases. This sequence was found in a woman between 25 and 40 years old with Graves disease. The material was peripheral blood mononuclear cells (PBMCs), obtained at new diagnosis, from a patient treated with antithyroid drugs. In nucleotides, the CDR3 is TGTGCCAGCAGCCCCCTAAGGACTAGCGGGGGATATATCTTCCCCAGTGAGCAGTTCTTC. Residues: CASSPLRTSGGYIFPSEQFF.